What follows describes a single T cell receptor (beta chain). The antigen this receptor binds is unknown. No clone much larger than this one lies a single base away; base qualities are absent. The data derive from a study of T cells in Graves' hyperthyroidism and ophthalmopathy (dated by TCRdb to about 2019). Regarding the complete study: Peripheral blood was sampled at the time of initial diagnosis, prior to any treatment. TCR V-J signatures able to tell the groups apart were searched for in a discovery cohort of approximately 95 patients, of whom over 40 had Graves' ophthalmopathy and 57 had stable Graves' hyperthyroidism. An independent validation cohort of fewer than 20 hyperthyroidism patients and 17 patients who later progressed to ophthalmopathy tested prospective prediction of ophthalmopathy. The approximately 98 discovery patients were randomly divided into training and test sets at a 7:3 ratio. Thyroid tissue and blood T-cell repertoires from several Graves' hyperthyroidism patients were also compared in the study. After sampling, hyperthyroidism patients received methimazole starting at 30 mg daily, and ophthalmopathy patients received high-dose intravenous methylprednisolone. The paper reports TCR Vbeta CDR3 sequencing of some 140 peripheral blood samples: 43 ophthalmopathy, under 80 hyperthyroidism and around 17 progressor patients.

Study-level results and caveats: No statistical method was used to fix the sample size in advance, and group allocation was not hidden from the investigators. A 13 V-J signature model separated ophthalmopathy from stable hyperthyroidism, with about 90% sensitivity and roughly 81% specificity in cross-validation and 80%/75% in testing. In validation, the model predicted progression to ophthalmopathy with over 60% sensitivity and 72% to 85% specificity, a median of about 6 months before onset. Most expanded thyroid clonotypes (frequency above 0.001) were also detected in blood, suggesting blood repertoires may reflect thyroid immune responses.

Graves' hyperthyroidism was defined as stable when no progression to ophthalmopathy occurred over 18 months of follow-up. Hyperthyroidism patients were newly diagnosed, with disease duration under 2 months, and aged 18 to 65 years. Exclusion was applied to patients with uncontrolled infections, other autoimmune diseases, pregnancy or lactation. Diagnoses were established on the basis of clinical symptoms, serum thyroxine and TRAb, thyroid ultrasound, and orbital computed tomography. Ficoll-Paque density gradient centrifugation was used to isolate PBMCs from approximately 10 ml of fresh peripheral blood. Total RNA was extracted using Trizol reagent, and RNA quality was assessed on an Agilent 2100 Bioanalyzer. The TCR beta CDR3 regions were amplified from RNA transcripts. For the first round of RT-PCR on the TCR CDR3, the HTBI primer set was used together with the Qiagen OneStep RT-PCR kit. The libraries were constructed in a second round of multiplex PCR and then size-selected and purified. Libraries were sequenced paired-end with 100 bp reads on an Illumina HiSeq2000. Processing in the source paper ran as follows. Raw data were processed with SOAPnuke, discarding reads with adapters, uncalled bases, mean Phred below 15, or no exact constant-primer or identifier match. COPE v1.2.5 was used to merge high-quality paired reads, and clonotypes were defined as unique nucleotide sequences. MiTCR v1.1 was used to align clonotypes to the IMGT TRBV, TRBD and TRBJ reference segments. The analysis included only V-J combinations with a frequency above 0.0001, which together covered 99% to 99.2% of the repertoires. The TCS score was defined as F50 (clonal expansion) divided by E x V (chaos), with BLOSUM62-based TCRdist calculated between CDR3 peptides within each V-J. Welch's t-statistics and random forest reduced fewer than 550 V-J features to fewer than 15, which were used in a naive Bayes classifier (R e1071). Using fastp at Q25 and MiXCR, TCRdb reprocessed the public reads and kept productive beta chains. Records with the same CDR3 protein are collapsed into one entry carrying the most frequent genes and DNA. TCRdb, rather than the study authors, made the V and J calls. Across this sample there are around 340,000 distinct CDR3 sequences, with 15% to 20% seen only once. The ten largest clones add up to around 34% of the sample.

Trimming leaves V shorter by 5 bases and J shorter by 3 bases, with the junction holding 6 bases beyond the gene matches. Including cysteine and phenylalanine, the CDR3 has 16 amino acids. Kept here is only the CDR3 DNA, which spans 48 bases and is read in frame from base 1. CDR1 and CDR2 (SGHVS, FQNEAQ) derive from the germline V gene. Rearrangement joined TRBV7-8 to TRBJ2-7, with 14 middle bases fitting TRBD2. The TCR comes from a man aged 25-40 years with Graves' hyperthyroidism. Sequencing was carried out using blood. The sequenced DNA: TGTGCCAGCAGCGAACGGACTAGCGGGAGGTTCTACGAGCAGTACTTC. This is translated as CASSERTSGRFYEQYF.